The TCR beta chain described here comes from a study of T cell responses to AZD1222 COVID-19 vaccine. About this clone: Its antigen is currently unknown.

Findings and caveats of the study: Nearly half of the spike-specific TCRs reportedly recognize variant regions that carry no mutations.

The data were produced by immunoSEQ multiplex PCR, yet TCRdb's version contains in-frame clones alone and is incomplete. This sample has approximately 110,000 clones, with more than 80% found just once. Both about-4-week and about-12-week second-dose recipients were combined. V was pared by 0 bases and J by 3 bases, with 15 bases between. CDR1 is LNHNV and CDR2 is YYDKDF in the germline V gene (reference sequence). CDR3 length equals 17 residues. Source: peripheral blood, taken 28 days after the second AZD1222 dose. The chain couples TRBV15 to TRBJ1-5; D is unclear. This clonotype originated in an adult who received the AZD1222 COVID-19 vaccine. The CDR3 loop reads CATSRDRVAVPNQPQHF. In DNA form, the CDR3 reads TGTGCCACCAGCAGAGATCGGGTGGCAGTCCCCAATCAGCCCCAGCATTTT.